The present entry profiles one T cell receptor beta chain with its context. These data belong to a study of response to subunit inactivated influenza vaccine. TCRdb called the RT-PCR reads again in MiXCR, with one record for every CDR3 protein. The sample holds about 540,000 distinct CDR3 sequences, approximately 24% seen once. This same sample was also taken into another study, of T cells expressing NK-cell markers. That work contributes: With UMIs, 5'RACE template switching was used to make TCR beta cDNA. The TCR beta repertoires were obtained from sorted CD3+CD56+NKG2C+, CD3+CD56+NKG2C- and CD3+CD56-NKG2C+ T cells. HCMV seropositivity characterized most of the eight sequenced donors, and seronegativity one. Dominant NKG2C+ clonotypes made up about 1.0-7.0% of CD8+ T cells in six donors.

The specimen comprised CD4+ T cells sorted from PBMCs, sampled less than 13 days after vaccination. This receptor was taken from a man aged 45-60 years who received an inactivated influenza vaccine.

CDR3 in amino acids: CASSLRGGFTEAFF. CDR3 bases: TGTGCCAGCAGTTTGAGGGGTGGGTTCACTGAAGCTTTCTTT. The V and J genes are TRBV12-3 or TRBV12-4 and TRBJ1-1, with D possibly TRBD1 on 5 matching bases. Trimming removed 3 bases from V and 4 bases from J, with 12 bases in between. This CDR3 region has 14 residues.